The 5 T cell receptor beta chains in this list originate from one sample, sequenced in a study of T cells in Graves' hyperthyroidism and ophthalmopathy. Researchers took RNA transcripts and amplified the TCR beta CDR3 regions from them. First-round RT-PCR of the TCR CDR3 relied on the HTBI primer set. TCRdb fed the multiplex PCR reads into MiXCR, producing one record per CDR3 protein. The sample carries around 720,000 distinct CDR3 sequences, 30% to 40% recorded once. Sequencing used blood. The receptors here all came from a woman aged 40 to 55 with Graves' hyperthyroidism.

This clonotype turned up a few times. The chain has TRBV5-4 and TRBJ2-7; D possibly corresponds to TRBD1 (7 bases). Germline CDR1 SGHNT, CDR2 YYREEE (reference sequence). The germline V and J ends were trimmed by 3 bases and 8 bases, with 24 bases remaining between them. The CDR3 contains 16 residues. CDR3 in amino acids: CASSSQFGGGIPKQYF. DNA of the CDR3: TGTGCCAGCAGCTCCCAGTTTGGAGGGGGCATCCCCAAGCAGTACTTC.

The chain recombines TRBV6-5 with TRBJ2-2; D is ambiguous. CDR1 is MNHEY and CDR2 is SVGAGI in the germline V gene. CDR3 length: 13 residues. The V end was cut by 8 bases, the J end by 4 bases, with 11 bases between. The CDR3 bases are TGTGCCAGCGGGCAAGCACGCACCGGGGAGCTGTTTTTT. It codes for CASGQARTGELFF.

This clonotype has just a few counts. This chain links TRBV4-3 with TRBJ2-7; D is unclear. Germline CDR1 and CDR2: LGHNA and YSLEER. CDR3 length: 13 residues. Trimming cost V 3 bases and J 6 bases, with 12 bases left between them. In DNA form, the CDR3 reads TGCGCCAGCAGCCAGCAGACTGAGAGCGAGCAGTACTTC. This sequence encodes CASSQQTESEQYF.

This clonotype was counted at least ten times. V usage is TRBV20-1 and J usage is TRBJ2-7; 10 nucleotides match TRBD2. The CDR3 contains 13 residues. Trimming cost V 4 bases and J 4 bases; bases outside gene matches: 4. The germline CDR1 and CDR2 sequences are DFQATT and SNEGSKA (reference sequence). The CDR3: CSAKPGLAYEQYF. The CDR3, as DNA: TGCAGTGCTAAACCGGGACTAGCGTACGAGCAGTACTTC.

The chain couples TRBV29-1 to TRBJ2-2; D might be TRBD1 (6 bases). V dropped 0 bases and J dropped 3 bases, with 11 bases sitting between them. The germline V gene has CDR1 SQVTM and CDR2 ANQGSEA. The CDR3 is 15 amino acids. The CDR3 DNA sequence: TGCAGCGTTGAAGATCGGGACAAATACACCGGGGAGCTGTTTTTT. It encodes CSVEDRDKYTGELFF.